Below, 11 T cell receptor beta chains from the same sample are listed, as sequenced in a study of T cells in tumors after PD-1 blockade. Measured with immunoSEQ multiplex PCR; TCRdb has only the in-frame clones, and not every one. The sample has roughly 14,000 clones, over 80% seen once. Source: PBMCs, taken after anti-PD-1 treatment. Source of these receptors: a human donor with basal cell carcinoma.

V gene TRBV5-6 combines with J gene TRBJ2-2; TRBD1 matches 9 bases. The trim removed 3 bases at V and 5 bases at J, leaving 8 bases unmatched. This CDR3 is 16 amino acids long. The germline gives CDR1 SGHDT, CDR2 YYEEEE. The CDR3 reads CASSYPGQGTTGELFF. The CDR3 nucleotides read TGTGCCAGCAGCTATCCTGGACAGGGGACTACCGGGGAGCTGTTTTTT.

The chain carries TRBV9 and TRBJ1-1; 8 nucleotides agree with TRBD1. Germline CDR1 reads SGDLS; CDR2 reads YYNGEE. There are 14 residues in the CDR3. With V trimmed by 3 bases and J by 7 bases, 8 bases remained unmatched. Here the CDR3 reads CASSGLQGEGEAFF. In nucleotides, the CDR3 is TGTGCCAGCAGCGGTCTACAGGGGGAGGGTGAAGCTTTCTTT.

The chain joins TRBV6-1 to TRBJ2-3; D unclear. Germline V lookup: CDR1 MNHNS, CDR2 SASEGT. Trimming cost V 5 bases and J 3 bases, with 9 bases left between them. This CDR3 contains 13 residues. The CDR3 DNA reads TGTGCCAGCAGTTATATAGGGACAGATACGCAGTATTTT. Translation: CASSYIGTDTQYF.

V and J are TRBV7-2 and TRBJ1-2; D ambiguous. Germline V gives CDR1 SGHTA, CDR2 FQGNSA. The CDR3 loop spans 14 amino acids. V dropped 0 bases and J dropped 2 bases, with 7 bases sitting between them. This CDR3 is CASSLAQINYGYTF. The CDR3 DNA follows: TGTGCCAGCAGCTTAGCACAGATCAACTATGGCTACACCTTC.

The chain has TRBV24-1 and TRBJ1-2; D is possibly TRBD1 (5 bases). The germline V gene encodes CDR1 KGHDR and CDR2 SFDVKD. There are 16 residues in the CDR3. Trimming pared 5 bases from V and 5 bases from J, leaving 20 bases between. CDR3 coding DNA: TGTGCCACCAGTGCTTGGGATACGCGAGGGGTTTATGGCTACACCTTC. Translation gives CATSAWDTRGVYGYTF.

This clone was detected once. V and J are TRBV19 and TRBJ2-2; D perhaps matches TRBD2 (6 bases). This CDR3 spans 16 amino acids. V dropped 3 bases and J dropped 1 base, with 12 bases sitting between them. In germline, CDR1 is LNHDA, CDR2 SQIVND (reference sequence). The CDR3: CASSIGASVNTGELFF. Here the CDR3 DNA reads TGTGCCAGTAGTATCGGTGCTAGCGTGAACACCGGGGAGCTGTTTTTT.

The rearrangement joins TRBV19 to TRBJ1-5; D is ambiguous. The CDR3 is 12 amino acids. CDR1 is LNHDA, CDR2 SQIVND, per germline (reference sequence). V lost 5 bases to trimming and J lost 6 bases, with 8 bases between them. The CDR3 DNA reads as TGTGCCAGTAGTTCGGGGTTTCAGCCCCAGCATTTT. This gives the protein CASSSGFQPQHF.

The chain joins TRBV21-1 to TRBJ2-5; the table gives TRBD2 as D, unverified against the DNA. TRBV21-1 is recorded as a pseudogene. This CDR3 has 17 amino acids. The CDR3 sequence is CASSKIGASGGGETQYF. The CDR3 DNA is TGTGCCAGCAGCAAAATAGGGGCTAGCGGCGGAGGGGAGACCCAGTACTTC.

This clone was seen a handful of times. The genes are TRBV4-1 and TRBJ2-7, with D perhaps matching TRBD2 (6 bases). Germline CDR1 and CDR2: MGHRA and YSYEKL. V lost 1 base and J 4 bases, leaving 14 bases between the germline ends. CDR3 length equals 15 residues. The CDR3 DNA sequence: TGCGCCAGCAGCCAAGGGCCGGGGGATACATACGAGCAGTACTTC. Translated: CASSQGPGDTYEQYF.

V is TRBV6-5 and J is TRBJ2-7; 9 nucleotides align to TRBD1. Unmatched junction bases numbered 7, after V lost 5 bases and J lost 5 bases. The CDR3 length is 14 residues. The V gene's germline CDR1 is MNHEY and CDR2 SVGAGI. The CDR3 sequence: CASSQTGGLNEQYF. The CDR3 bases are TGTGCCAGCAGTCAGACAGGGGGACTTAACGAGCAGTACTTC.

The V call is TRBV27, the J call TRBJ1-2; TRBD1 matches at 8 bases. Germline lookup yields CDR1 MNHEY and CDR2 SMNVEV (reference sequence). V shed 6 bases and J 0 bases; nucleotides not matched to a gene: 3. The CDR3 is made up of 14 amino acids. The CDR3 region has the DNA TGTGCCAGCAGGTGGGGACAGGCTAACTATGGCTACACCTTC. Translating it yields CASRWGQANYGYTF.